This TCR beta chain was captured in a study of blood T cell repertoires in COVID-19. There are 15 residues in the CDR3. Germline CDR1 MNHEY, CDR2 SVGEGT. Trimming left V 2 bases short and J 4 bases short, with 12 bases between. Clones were read by immunoSEQ multiplex PCR, and TCRdb kept only the in-frame ones, dropping some. Here the sample spans over 100,000 clones, approximately 74% being singletons. This chain uses TRBV6-2 or TRBV6-3 with TRBJ2-1; the D gene is possibly TRBD2 (6 bases). The TCR was taken from a woman aged 65 to 85 with acute or convalescent COVID-19. The sequenced sample was peripheral blood. The CDR3 bases are TGTGCCAGCAGTTACGCGGGACCTAAATACAATGAGCAGTTCTTC. Translating it yields CASSYAGPKYNEQFF.